Listed below are T cell receptor beta chains from one sample, sequenced in a study of Ad26.COV2.S vaccination and SARS-CoV-2 variants. Sequencing used immunoSEQ multiplex PCR; TCRdb keeps in-frame clones, though not all of them. The table lists about 350,000 clones, under 95% of them singletons, with under 5% in the top ten. Source: peripheral blood, taken after recovery from COVID-19. These TCRs come from a human donor who had recovered from COVID-19. The CDR3 runs from the conserved cysteine through the conserved F or W. A D gene is named only where the DNA matches it firmly. Clone size is stated in some rows and not others, as once, few, many or a class when expanded.

v_gene	d_gene	j_gene	abundance	CDR3aa	CDR3nt
TRBV9	TRBD1	TRBJ2-3	NA	CASSEWDSPDTQYF	TGTGCCAGCAGCGAGTGGGACAGCCCAGATACGCAGTATTTT
TRBV19	TRBD1	TRBJ2-1	NA	CASSAKGQGPYNEQFF	TGTGCCAGTAGTGCAAAGGGACAGGGCCCCTACAATGAGCAGTTCTTC
TRBV6-2/TRBV6-3	TRBD1	TRBJ1-4	once	CASSLQGNEKLFF	TGTGCCAGCAGTCTACAGGGGAATGAAAAACTGTTTTTT
TRBV27	TRBD1	TRBJ1-1	NA	CASSSVDRFTEAFF	TGTGCCAGCAGTTCCGTGGACAGGTTTACTGAAGCTTTCTTT
TRBV5-6	NA	TRBJ2-1	NA	CASSWDGSSYNEQFF	TGTGCCAGCAGCTGGGACGGAAGCTCCTACAATGAGCAGTTCTTC
TRBV7-9	NA	TRBJ1-5	NA	CASSLGERDSNQPQHF	TGTGCCAGCAGCTTAGGAGAGCGGGACAGCAATCAGCCCCAGCATTTT
TRBV11-2	TRBD2	TRBJ2-3	NA	CASSFLELAETDTQYF	TGTGCCAGCAGCTTCTTGGAACTAGCGGAGACAGATACGCAGTATTTT
TRBV29-1	TRBD1	TRBJ1-2	NA	CSVDLDRGLGYTF	TGCAGCGTTGACCTGGACAGGGGTCTCGGCTACACCTTC
TRBV5-4	TRBD1	TRBJ1-4	NA	CASSRDRGGEKLFF	TGTGCCAGCAGCCGGGACAGGGGTGGTGAAAAACTGTTTTTT
TRBV28	NA	TRBJ1-3	NA	CASKPRGTKGYSGNTIYF	TGTGCCAGCAAGCCACGAGGTACGAAGGGGTACTCTGGAAACACCATATATTTT
TRBV4-1	NA	TRBJ2-1	once	CASSQPGQSRYNEQFF	TGCGCCAGCAGCCAACCAGGACAGAGCAGATACAATGAGCAGTTCTTC
TRBV7-6	NA	TRBJ2-2	NA	CASSPRIGNTGELFF	TGTGCCAGCAGCCCCAGGATCGGTAACACCGGGGAGCTGTTTTTT
TRBV27	TRBD1	TRBJ1-2	NA	CASRASGQGIDGYTF	TGTGCCAGCAGGGCCTCGGGACAGGGGATAGATGGCTACACCTTC
TRBV7-8	NA	TRBJ1-1	NA	CASSLQWDTEAFF	TGTGCCAGCAGTCTCCAATGGGATACTGAAGCTTTCTTT
TRBV3-1/TRBV3-2	TRBD1	TRBJ1-2	NA	CASSQGGQKYGYTF	TGTGCCAGCAGCCAGGGGGGACAGAAATATGGCTACACCTTC
TRBV6-2/TRBV6-3	TRBD2	TRBJ2-2	NA	CASSRGRSGGNTGELFF	TGTGCCAGCAGTCGGGGCAGAAGCGGGGGGAACACCGGGGAGCTGTTTTTT
TRBV7-8	NA	TRBJ1-4	NA	CASSLAQGYEKLFF	TGTGCCAGCAGCTTAGCGCAGGGGTATGAAAAACTGTTTTTT
TRBV6-5	NA	TRBJ2-1	once	CAAGPRGAYNEQFF	TGTGCCGCCGGGCCTCGGGGGGCTTACAATGAGCAGTTCTTC
TRBV19	NA	TRBJ2-7	NA	CASSINIAYEQYF	TGTGCCAGTAGTATAAACATCGCCTACGAGCAGTACTTC
TRBV7-2	NA	TRBJ2-2	NA	CASSPRDRTRELFF	TGTGCCAGCAGCCCCCGGGACCGAACAAGGGAGCTGTTTTTT
TRBV19	NA	TRBJ1-6	NA	CASSIDPGPKGSPLHF	TGTGCCAGTAGTATAGACCCCGGGCCGAAAGGTTCACCCCTCCACTTT
TRBV5-8	NA	TRBJ1-1	NA	CASSFNLTEAFF	TGTGCCAGCAGCTTTAACCTCACTGAAGCTTTCTTT
TRBV11-1	NA	TRBJ2-3	once	CASSLLQGHTDTQYF	TGTGCCAGCAGCTTACTCCAGGGGCACACAGATACGCAGTATTTT
TRBV11-2	NA	TRBJ2-7	NA	CASSLGEYYSYEQYF	TGTGCCAGCAGCTTAGGAGAATACTACTCCTACGAGCAGTACTTC
TRBV6-2/TRBV6-3	TRBD2	TRBJ2-5	NA	CASSYSRSGGPQETQYF	TGTGCCAGCAGTTACTCGAGAAGCGGGGGGCCTCAAGAGACCCAGTACTTC
TRBV9	NA	TRBJ1-2	NA	CASNPPRVGYTF	TGTGCCAGCAACCCCCCTCGGGTGGGCTACACCTTC
TRBV27	NA	TRBJ1-1	NA	CASSFSGNTEAFF	TGTGCCAGCAGTTTTTCGGGGAACACTGAAGCTTTCTTT
TRBV14	NA	TRBJ2-7	NA	CASSQVKTGQHEQYF	TGTGCCAGCAGCCAAGTAAAGACAGGACAACACGAGCAGTACTTC
TRBV5-4	TRBD2	TRBJ2-2	NA	CASSLGGLAGHTGELFF	TGTGCCAGCAGCTTGGGGGGACTAGCGGGGCACACCGGGGAGCTGTTTTTT
TRBV27	TRBD1	TRBJ2-7	NA	CASSFLIGQGEQYF	TGTGCCAGCAGTTTTCTCATAGGACAGGGCGAGCAGTACTTC
TRBV20-1	NA	TRBJ2-5	NA	CSAYSETQYF	TGCAGTGCTTACTCGGAGACCCAGTACTTC
TRBV5-1	NA	TRBJ2-1	few	CASSLGQGAKNEQFF	TGCGCCAGCAGCTTGGGGCAGGGAGCAAAAAATGAGCAGTTCTTC
TRBV12-5	NA	TRBJ2-1	NA	CASGPSRNEQFF	TGTGCTAGTGGTCCCTCCCGCAATGAGCAGTTCTTC
TRBV5-8	NA	TRBJ1-3	NA	CASSLTRTARNTIYF	TGTGCCAGCAGCTTGACCAGGACAGCTAGAAACACCATATATTTT
TRBV6-5	NA	TRBJ1-4	once	CASSYSGIASNEKLFF	TGTGCCAGCAGTTACTCGGGGATTGCGAGTAATGAAAAACTGTTTTTT
TRBV6-5	TRBD1	TRBJ2-7	NA	CASTRTGSREQYF	TGTGCCAGCACTCGGACAGGGTCGAGGGAGCAGTACTTC
TRBV3-1/TRBV3-2	TRBD2	TRBJ2-1	NA	CASSQEASGRGGNYNEQFF	TGTGCCAGCAGCCAAGAAGCTAGCGGGAGAGGAGGGAACTACAATGAGCAGTTCTTC
TRBV6-5	TRBD1	TRBJ2-7	NA	CASSYWDRGGEQYF	TGTGCCAGCAGTTACTGGGACAGGGGAGGCGAGCAGTACTTC
TRBV29-1	NA	TRBJ1-3	NA	CSAQLFSSGNTIYF	TGCAGCGCCCAGTTGTTTTCCTCTGGAAACACCATATATTTT
TRBV28	TRBD2	TRBJ2-5	NA	CASSSRLAGEGETQYF	TGTGCCAGCAGTTCCAGACTAGCGGGGGAGGGAGAGACCCAGTACTTC
TRBV6-5	NA	TRBJ1-1	NA	CASSYSRGEGTEAFF	TGTGCCAGCAGTTATTCGAGGGGAGAGGGCACTGAAGCTTTCTTT
TRBV9	NA	TRBJ1-3	NA	CASSVVPGRLGGNTIYF	TGTGCCAGCAGCGTAGTGCCGGGGCGTCTTGGAGGAAACACCATATATTTT
TRBV5-1	TRBD1	TRBJ1-1	NA	CASSLTPGQGGTEAFF	TGCGCCAGCAGCCTGACTCCGGGACAGGGGGGGACTGAAGCTTTCTTT
TRBV6-5	NA	TRBJ1-2	NA	CASSYTGNYGYTF	TGTGCCAGCAGTTACACGGGAAACTATGGCTACACCTTC
TRBV10-1	NA	TRBJ2-1	NA	CASSESGTASVLQFF	TGCGCCAGCAGTGAGTCGGGGACGGCCAGTGTGCTACAGTTCTTC
TRBV27	NA	TRBJ1-1	NA	CASSFRRQENTEAFF	TGTGCCAGCAGTTTCCGCCGACAGGAGAACACTGAAGCTTTCTTT
TRBV7-9	TRBD1	TRBJ1-2	NA	CASSPNPGQGNYGYTF	TGTGCCAGCAGCCCCAACCCTGGACAGGGGAACTATGGCTACACCTTC
TRBV27	TRBD1	TRBJ1-2	NA	CASSLDRNTNYGYTF	TGTGCCAGCAGCCTGGACAGGAACACTAACTATGGCTACACCTTC
TRBV19	NA	TRBJ2-2	NA	CASSIDRTGELFF	TGTGCCAGTAGTATAGATCGGACCGGGGAGCTGTTTTTT
TRBV29-1	TRBD1	TRBJ1-1	NA	CSDGGTGRDTEAFF	TGCAGCGACGGGGGGACAGGGCGGGACACTGAAGCTTTCTTT
TRBV6-4	TRBD2	TRBJ2-3	few	CASSRTSGGSDTQYF	TGTGCCAGCAGCCGGACTAGCGGAGGGTCAGATACGCAGTATTTT
TRBV6-5	TRBD1	TRBJ2-5	NA	CASRSTGVETQYF	TGTGCCAGCAGGTCGACAGGGGTTGAGACCCAGTACTTC
TRBV21-1	NA	TRBJ1-1	NA	CASSKRDRDTEAFF	TGTGCCAGCAGCAAGAGGGACAGGGACACTGAAGCTTTCTTT
TRBV4-1	TRBD1	TRBJ1-5	few	CASSTGGISNQPQHF	TGCGCCAGCAGTACAGGGGGCATCAGCAATCAGCCCCAGCATTTT
TRBV4-1	NA	TRBJ2-6	NA	CASRRDSGSSGANVLTF	TGCGCCAGCCGGCGGGATAGCGGAAGCTCTGGGGCCAACGTCCTGACTTTC
TRBV12-3/TRBV12-4	NA	TRBJ1-4	NA	CASRPQGPEKLFF	TGTGCCAGCAGGCCTCAGGGACCTGAAAAACTGTTTTTT
TRBV9	TRBD1	TRBJ1-2	once	CASSLQGVSGYTF	TGTGCCAGCAGCCTCCAGGGGGTCTCTGGCTACACCTTC
TRBV7-2	TRBD2	TRBJ2-5	once	CASSPASGGEETQYF	TGTGCCAGCAGTCCAGCTAGCGGGGGGGAAGAGACCCAGTACTTC